One sample yielded the 25 T cell receptor beta chains listed below, sequenced in a study of T-cell reconstitution after alpha-beta-depleted transplantation in children (dated by TCRdb to the mid-2010s). Library preparation was by PCR. The instrument was an Illumina HiSeq 2500. Molecular barcoding was employed in the preparation of TCR libraries, with unique molecular identifiers being used to normalize TCRbeta repertoire quantification. TCRdb trimmed the raw reads at Q25, called clones with MiXCR and kept productive beta chains. Rows merge per CDR3 protein into single entries with the most common DNA and genes. For this sample the table gives around 680,000 distinct CDR3 sequences, of which roughly 17% were detected only once. The leading ten clones occupy over 0.95% of the sample. The sequenced sample was PBMCs from the stem cell graft donor, obtained from the stem cell graft. These receptors were obtained from a human donor who donated a stem cell graft to a child with acute myeloid leukemia.

The J gene is TRBJ2-4, the V gene TRBV7-2; D remains unclear. The V end was cut by 5 bases, the J end by 6 bases, with 20 bases between. This CDR3 comprises 16 residues. Germline V gene lookup returns CDR1 SGHTA and CDR2 FQGNSA. CDR3 DNA sequence: TGTGCCAGCAGCCCCCAGGCCAGCGAACGTTTAAACATTCAGTACTTC. Protein: CASSPQASERLNIQYF.

The J gene is TRBJ1-1, the V gene TRBV7-9; D ambiguous. The CDR3 consists of 17 residues. Trimming took off 7 bases at V and 0 bases at J, with 21 bases between the two ends. Looked up from germline, CDR1 is SEHNR and CDR2 is FQNEAQ (reference sequence). The CDR3 nucleotides read TGTGCCAGCACCCAAAACGAGGGAGATGGGGTGAACACTGAAGCTTTCTTT. Protein sequence: CASTQNEGDGVNTEAFF.

This clonotype was seen ten or more times. The chain couples TRBV20-1 to TRBJ2-1, with D unclear. This CDR3 comprises 14 residues. Germline-derived CDR1 and CDR2 are DFQATT and SNEGSKA (reference sequence). Trimming cost V 7 bases and J 7 bases, with 20 bases left between them. For the CDR3, the DNA is TGCAGTGTTCTGGACCCCCAGAAAGGGAATGAGCAGTTCTTC. Residues: CSVLDPQKGNEQFF.

The chain carries TRBV7-8 and TRBJ2-2; D perhaps matches TRBD1 (6 bases). CDR3 length: 14 amino acids. CDR1 is SGHVS, CDR2 FQNEAQ, per germline. With 1 base removed from V and 4 bases from J, the gap between germline ends came to 7 bases. This CDR3 is CASSLGTVTGELFF. As DNA, the CDR3 is TGTGCCAGCAGCTTAGGGACAGTCACCGGGGAGCTGTTTTTT.

This chain links TRBV6-5 with TRBJ2-2; 8 nucleotides agree with TRBD1. This CDR3 region has 16 residues. Trimming at V came to 8 bases and at J to 6 bases, leaving 14 bases not matched to a gene. Looked up from germline, CDR1 is MNHEY and CDR2 is SVGAGI. CDR3: CASDRGYLTFAGELFF. Here the CDR3 DNA reads TGTGCCAGCGACAGGGGTTATCTTACTTTCGCCGGGGAGCTGTTTTTT.

This clonotype has a single count. One end of the junction does not line up with germline, which may come from a read error. The chain recombines TRBV6-1 with TRBJ2-3; TRBD2 aligns across 10 bases. In germline, CDR1 is MNHNS, CDR2 SASEGT. The CDR3 spans 15 residues. CDR3 bases: TGTGCCAGCAGTCAAGCGGGGGGGCGGAGAGATACGCAGTATTTT. Translation gives CASSQAGGRRDTQYF.

The sample holds a few counts of this clonotype. The chain couples TRBV5-1 to TRBJ2-5, with a tentative D call TRBD1 (6 bases). Germline-derived CDR1 and CDR2 are SGHRS and YFSETQ. Trimming removed 0 bases at V and 3 bases at J, with 15 bases between. The CDR3 length is 16 residues. The CDR3 sequence is CASSLGTGIKEETQYF. DNA of the CDR3: TGCGCCAGCAGCTTGGGAACAGGGATCAAAGAAGAGACCCAGTACTTC. Looking up the rest from reference TRBV5-1 and TRBJ2-5 gives the full variable domain: KAGVTQTPRYLIKTRGQQVTLSCSPISGHRSVSWYQQTPGQGLQFLFEYFSETQRNKGNFPGRFSGRQFSNSRSEMNVSTLELGDSALYLCASSLGTGIKEETQYFGPGTRLLVL.

At least ten counts were recorded for this clonotype. The rearrangement joins TRBV20-1 to TRBJ1-1; D perhaps matches TRBD1 (5 bases). This CDR3 is built from 13 residues. In germline, CDR1 is DFQATT, CDR2 SNEGSKA (reference sequence). The V and J ends lost 5 bases and 4 bases respectively, with 14 bases between them. CDR3 sequence reads: CSAGGASGTEAFF. The CDR3 DNA follows: TGCAGTGCTGGAGGGGCTAGCGGCACTGAAGCTTTCTTT.

The chain joins TRBV12-3 or TRBV12-4 to TRBJ2-1; D unresolved. The V end was cut by 2 bases, the J end by 2 bases, with 4 bases between. The length of the CDR3 is 13 residues. The CDR3 region has the DNA TGTGCCAGCAGTTTAAAGGCCTACAATGAGCAGTTCTTC. As protein: CASSLKAYNEQFF.

The chain employs TRBV5-6 and TRBJ1-3; tentatively, D is TRBD1 (5 bases). Germline V gene lookup returns CDR1 SGHDT and CDR2 YYEEEE. Trimming took off 0 bases at V and 4 bases at J, with 8 bases between the two ends. This CDR3 comprises 14 residues. CDR3 in amino acids: CASSLVQGGNTIYF. The CDR3 region has the DNA TGTGCCAGCAGCTTGGTCCAGGGCGGAAACACCATATATTTT.

This clonotype was observed many times. This chain uses TRBV20-1 with TRBJ2-7; D is undetermined. CDR1 DFQATT and CDR2 SNEGSKA come from the germline V gene (reference sequence). V shed 6 bases and J shed 7 bases, with 13 bases lying between them. The CDR3 loop spans 11 amino acids. The CDR3, as DNA: TGCAGTGCCCGACTTGGGTGGGAGCAGTACGTC. It translates to CSARLGWEQYV.

There are a few counts of this clonotype. V gene TRBV7-2 combines with J gene TRBJ2-3; TRBD2 might be the D (6 bases). The CDR3 is made up of 13 amino acids. Germline V lookup: CDR1 SGHTA, CDR2 FQGNSA. Trimming took 5 bases from V and 2 from J, leaving 8 bases between them. The CDR3, as DNA: TGTGCCAGCAGCGGGGACTTCACAGATACGCAGTATTTT. This sequence encodes CASSGDFTDTQYF.

This clonotype was recorded many times. The chain uses TRBV7-6 and TRBJ1-1, with 7 bases matching TRBD1. Germline V gene data show CDR1 as SGHVS and CDR2 as FNYEAQ. With 1 base clipped from V and 1 base from J, the junction kept 3 bases outside the gene matches. The CDR3 runs to 15 residues. The CDR3 region is CASSLVRGENTEAFF. In nucleotides, the CDR3 is TGTGCCAGCAGCTTAGTCAGGGGGGAGAACACTGAAGCTTTCTTT.

V gene TRBV7-9 combines with J gene TRBJ2-2; D gene ambiguous. V lost 4 bases and J lost 6, with 12 bases in between. The CDR3 length is 14 residues. Per germline, CDR1 SEHNR and CDR2 FQNEAQ (reference sequence). DNA of the CDR3: TGTGCCAGCAGCTATGACCTCAACTCCGGGGAGCTGTTTTTT. Translating gives CASSYDLNSGELFF. The whole variable domain, filled in from reference TRBV7-9 and TRBJ2-2, reads DTGVSQNPRHKITKRGQNVTFRCDPISEHNRLYWYRQTLGQGPEFLTYFQNEAQLEKSRLLSDRFSAERPKGSFSTLEIQRTEQGDSAMYLCASSYDLNSGELFFGEGSRLTVL.

This clonotype was picked up many times. The chain recombines TRBV20-1 with TRBJ2-3, with 9 positions matching TRBD1. J lost 2 bases, V lost 6 bases, and 12 bases had no gene match. This CDR3 is built from 16 residues. Germline loops: CDR1 DFQATT, CDR2 SNEGSKA (reference sequence). CDR3 residues: CSAPGIGTGNTDTQYF. CDR3 coding DNA: TGCAGTGCCCCGGGGATAGGGACAGGGAACACAGATACGCAGTATTTT.

This clonotype occurred a few times. V is TRBV5-1 and J is TRBJ1-1; the match to TRBD1 covers 10 bases. V was clipped by 3 bases and J by 10 bases; unmatched bases: 9. The CDR3 is made up of 14 amino acids. The germline gives CDR1 SGHRS, CDR2 YFSETQ. The CDR3 bases are TGCGCCAGCAGCTCGGACAGGGGGACCCTAGGAGCTTTCTTT. It specifies CASSSDRGTLGAFF.

This clonotype was seen many times. The V call is TRBV7-6, the J call TRBJ2-7, with D perhaps matching TRBD1 or TRBD2 (6 bases each). CDR3 size: 16 residues. V shed 2 bases and J shed 5 bases, with 19 bases lying between them. Germline V gives CDR1 SGHVS, CDR2 FNYEAQ. The chain's CDR3 is CASSLRGARGEDEQYF. CDR3 DNA: TGTGCCAGCAGCTTAAGAGGTGCGAGGGGGGAAGACGAGCAGTACTTC.

The chain couples TRBV7-2 to TRBJ1-1; TRBD1 is a possible D gene (5 bases). The CDR3 totals 12 residues. V dropped 4 bases and J dropped 4 bases, with 7 bases sitting between them. CDR1 is SGHTA, CDR2 FQGNSA, per germline. In nucleotides, the CDR3 is TGTGCCAGCAGCTGGGGCGCCACTGAAGCTTTCTTT. It specifies CASSWGATEAFF. Drawing the rest from reference TRBV7-2 and TRBJ1-1, the complete variable domain is GAGVSQSPSNKVTEKGKDVELRCDPISGHTALYWYRQSLGQGLEFLIYFQGNSAPDKSGLPSDRFSAERTGGSVSTLTIQRTQQEDSAVYLCASSWGATEAFFGQGTRLTVV.

This clonotype has ten or more counts. The chain recombines TRBV18 with TRBJ2-7; D call uncertain. CDR3 length: 14 amino acids. Trimming shortened V by 3 bases and J by 0 bases, and 9 bases separated the two germline ends. Germline loops: CDR1 KGHSH, CDR2 LQKENI. The CDR3 sequence: CASSPKRPSYEQYF. The CDR3 DNA reads as TGTGCCAGCTCACCCAAGCGACCCTCCTACGAGCAGTACTTC.

The V call is TRBV6-1, the J call TRBJ2-3; 9 bases line up with TRBD2. With 4 bases clipped from V and 5 bases from J, the junction kept 10 bases outside the gene matches. The CDR3 contains 16 residues. The germline gives CDR1 MNHNS, CDR2 SASEGT. The CDR3 loop is CASSASVAGEIDTQYF. The CDR3 bases are TGTGCCAGCAGTGCGTCCGTAGCGGGGGAGATAGATACGCAGTATTTT.

The chain couples TRBV7-2 to TRBJ2-1, with 13 nucleotides matching TRBD2. This CDR3 is built from 20 residues. Germline CDR1 reads SGHTA; CDR2 reads FQGNSA. The V segment lost 5 bases and the J segment 0 bases; nucleotides outside the gene matches: 13. The CDR3 DNA reads TGTGCCAGCAGCGACTCACCGGGACTAGCGGGGTCAAGCTCCTACAATGAGCAGTTCTTC. Translation: CASSDSPGLAGSSSYNEQFF. The full variable domain, rest sourced from reference TRBV7-2 and TRBJ2-1, is GAGVSQSPSNKVTEKGKDVELRCDPISGHTALYWYRQSLGQGLEFLIYFQGNSAPDKSGLPSDRFSAERTGGSVSTLTIQRTQQEDSAVYLCASSDSPGLAGSSSYNEQFFGPGTRLTVL.

The genes are TRBV20-1 and TRBJ1-6, with TRBD1 matching over 10 bases. Germline values: CDR1 DFQATT, CDR2 SNEGSKA (reference sequence). The CDR3 extends over 15 amino acids. V shed 5 bases, J shed 10 bases, and the junction held 11 bases outside the gene matches. CDR3 in amino acids: CSARAGTGVSSPLHF. Written as DNA, the CDR3 is TGCAGTGCTCGCGCCGGGACAGGGGTTAGCTCACCCCTCCACTTT.

This clonotype was counted between two and nine times. The chain links TRBV15 to TRBJ2-7; D remains unclear. The germline V gene has CDR1 LNHNV and CDR2 YYDKDF (reference sequence). CDR3 length: 13 amino acids. V was clipped by 3 bases and J by 3 bases, with 9 bases between them. In DNA, the CDR3 is TGTGCCACCAGCAGGTTCCGTGGCTACGAGCAGTACTTC. Its translation is CATSRFRGYEQYF.

In its sample, this clonotype was seen many times. This chain connects TRBV4-3 to TRBJ2-2, with D unresolved. Germline loops: CDR1 LGHNA, CDR2 YSLEER. The CDR3 has 14 amino acids. The V end was cut by 0 bases, the J end by 3 bases, with 5 bases between. CDR3 nucleotide sequence: TGCGCCAGCAGCCAAGACAGCTACACCGGGGAGCTGTTTTTT. This sequence encodes CASSQDSYTGELFF.

Only a few counts were recorded for this clonotype. The chain uses TRBV7-9 and TRBJ2-5; the D is unclear. The V gene's germline CDR1 is SEHNR and CDR2 FQNEAQ (reference sequence). The ends were cut back, 4 bases at V and 11 bases at J, with 11 bases in the middle. The length of the CDR3 is 11 residues. The CDR3 reads CASSSRHGQYF. The CDR3 DNA reads TGTGCCAGCAGCTCCCGACACGGACAGTACTTC.